Each of the 32 T cell receptor beta chains below was sequenced from the same sample in a study of blood T cell repertoires in COVID-19. Clones were sequenced by immunoSEQ multiplex PCR, and TCRdb holds only the in-frame ones, with some missing. This sample has about 110,000 clones, with about three quarters found just once. Specimen: peripheral blood. Receptor source: a woman between 35 and 50 years old with acute or convalescent COVID-19.

By share of the sample, this clone is medium-sized. The chain recombines TRBV29-1 with TRBJ1-1, with no clear D. The CDR3 has 12 residues. The germline CDR1 and CDR2 sequences are SQVTM and ANQGSEA. Trimming took off 7 bases at V and 2 bases at J, with 11 bases between the two ends. The CDR3 spells CSATGYNTEAFF. The CDR3 DNA follows: TGCAGCGCCACGGGATACAACACTGAAGCTTTCTTT.

The CDR3 nucleotides read TGTGCCAGCAGCTTATATCGGGCGGGGAGCTATAGCACAGATACGCAGTATTTT. Protein: CASSLYRAGSYSTDTQYF. The chain employs TRBV7-2 and TRBJ2-3; D is perhaps TRBD2 (6 bases). Per the germline V gene, CDR1 is SGHTA and CDR2 is FQGNSA. Trimming removed 2 bases at V and 0 bases at J, with 18 bases between. The length of the CDR3 is 18 residues.

This clone showed up just a few times. V usage is TRBV28 and J usage is TRBJ1-4, with 7 bases matching TRBD1. Trimming cost V 5 bases and J 8 bases; bases outside gene matches: 8. The CDR3 sequence is 14 residues long. Per germline, CDR1 MDHEN and CDR2 SYDVKM. The CDR3, as DNA: TGTGCCAGCAGTCCCCCCATGGGACAGGAAAAACTGTTTTTT. This gives the protein CASSPPMGQEKLFF.

This clone was seen more than once but under ten times. This rearrangement joins TRBV20-1 to TRBJ2-7; 9 bases map to TRBD2. From germline, CDR1 is DFQATT and CDR2 SNEGSKA (reference sequence). The trim removed 3 bases at V and 6 bases at J, leaving 15 bases unmatched. The CDR3 is 16 amino acids. DNA for the CDR3: TGCAGTGCTAGTTCCACGGGACTAGCCTCATCGGGCGAGCAGTACTTC. Its translation: CSASSTGLASSGEQYF.

The genes are TRBV7-3 and TRBJ1-2; 9 bases line up with TRBD1. CDR1 and CDR2 (germline): SGHTA, FQGTGA. V was pared by 4 bases and J by 8 bases, with 8 bases of the junction left unmatched. The length of the CDR3 is 14 residues. The CDR3 is CASSSGQGSFGYTF. The CDR3 DNA reads TGTGCCAGCAGCTCGGGACAGGGTAGCTTCGGCTACACCTTC. The whole variable domain, filled in from reference TRBV7-3 and TRBJ1-2, reads GAGVSQTPSNKVTEKGKYVELRCDPISGHTALYWYRQSLGQGPEFLIYFQGTGAADDSGLPNDRFFAVRPEGSVSTLKIQRTERGDSAVYLCASSSGQGSFGYTFGSGTRLTVV.

The V call is TRBV21-1, the J call TRBJ2-5; TRBD2, the D gene given by the table, was not confirmed from the DNA. TRBV21-1 is a pseudogene segment. The CDR3 covers 18 residues. The CDR3 loop is CASSKVPGLTYPQETQYF. CDR3 in DNA: TGTGCCAGCAGCAAAGTTCCGGGACTAACCTACCCCCAAGAGACCCAGTACTTC.

This clone was detected only a few times. The chain employs TRBV9 and TRBJ2-1; 7 bases are a match to TRBD2. This CDR3 contains 16 residues. Per the germline V gene, CDR1 is SGDLS and CDR2 is YYNGEE. The V segment lost 0 bases and the J segment 3 bases; nucleotides outside the gene matches: 6. CDR3 sequence (DNA): TGTGCCAGCAGCGTAGTTGGGCGGGGGAACTACAATGAGCAGTTCTTC. Protein sequence: CASSVVGRGNYNEQFF.

This clone has only one observation. V usage is TRBV2 and J usage is TRBJ1-4; TRBD1 might be the D (6 bases). The ends were cut back, 5 bases at V and 4 bases at J, with 11 bases in the middle. Germline CDR1 and CDR2: SNHLY and FYNNEI. There are 14 residues in the CDR3. This chain's CDR3 is CASSRGQNNEKLFF. CDR3 nucleotides: TGTGCCAGCAGTCGCGGACAGAATAATGAAAAACTGTTTTTT.

The J gene is TRBJ2-7, the V gene TRBV10-3, with D maybe TRBD2 (6 bases). CDR3 length equals 13 residues. Germline assignment: CDR1 ENHRY and CDR2 SYGVKD. Deletions cut 8 bases from V and 3 bases from J, with 14 bases between. CDR3 in amino acids: CAIATGGYYEQYF. The CDR3 DNA follows: TGTGCCATCGCTACCGGGGGTTACTACGAGCAGTACTTC.

This chain links TRBV19 with TRBJ1-4; unclear D gene. Deletions cut 10 bases from V and 8 bases from J, with 20 bases between. This CDR3 contains 14 residues. Germline-derived CDR1 and CDR2 are LNHDA and SQIVND (reference sequence). CDR3: CATQNRDRSEKLFF. DNA of the CDR3: TGTGCCACGCAGAATCGGGATCGTTCGGAAAAACTGTTTTTT.

This clone came up a few times. This chain connects TRBV28 to TRBJ2-7, with TRBD2 identical over 7 bases. The CDR3 runs to 13 residues. V was pared by 8 bases and J by 0 bases, with 4 bases of the junction left unmatched. Germline lookup yields CDR1 MDHEN and CDR2 SYDVKM. CDR3 protein: CASSGGGSYEQYF. In nucleotides, the CDR3 is TGTGCCAGCTCAGGCGGGGGCTCCTACGAGCAGTACTTC.

This clone has a count of ten or more. The chain carries TRBV19 and TRBJ1-1; D ambiguous. The V end lost 5 bases, the J end lost 1 base, and 14 bases lay between the germline ends. The CDR3 spans 15 residues. Looked up from germline, CDR1 is LNHDA and CDR2 is SQIVND (reference sequence). This chain's CDR3 is CASSRLFTSNTEAFF. The CDR3 DNA follows: TGTGCCAGTAGTCGCCTTTTCACTTCGAACACTGAAGCTTTCTTT.

The V gene is TRBV7-2, the J gene TRBJ1-6; D unresolved. Trimming left V 4 bases short and J 9 bases short, with 16 bases between. This CDR3 comprises 15 residues. From germline, CDR1 is SGHTA and CDR2 FQGNSA. CDR3 sequence: CASSSSRGAGSPLHF. CDR3 nucleotides: TGTGCCAGCAGCTCCTCTCGGGGTGCTGGTTCACCCCTCCACTTT.

This clone has only a few counts. At the DNA level, this CDR3 is encoded by other sequences in the same sample as well. The chain employs TRBV7-3 and TRBJ2-7; D is possibly TRBD2 (7 bases). The length of the CDR3 is 18 residues. Germline V gene sequence: CDR1 SGHTA, CDR2 FQGTGA. Between the trimmed V and J ends, which lost 1 base and 1 base, there was a span of 20 bases. The CDR3 protein is CASSLRGGGAGLSYEQYF. In DNA form, the CDR3 reads TGTGCCAGCAGCTTAAGAGGGGGGGGAGCGGGGTTATCCTACGAGCAGTACTTC.

V and J are TRBV7-3 and TRBJ1-1; 8 bases match TRBD1. This CDR3 comprises 12 residues. Losses at the gene ends were 3 bases for V and 8 bases for J; bases not matched to a gene: 2. Germline V CDR1 and CDR2: SGHTA, FQGTGA. This CDR3 reads CASSFRTGEAFF. CDR3 nucleotides: TGTGCCAGCAGCTTCCGGACAGGGGAAGCTTTCTTT.

The V gene is TRBV7-5, the J gene TRBJ1-2; the D segment call TRBD1 is taken from the table without a DNA check. TRBV7-5 is noted as a pseudogene. This CDR3 has 15 residues. The CDR3 DNA reads as TGTGTCAGAAGCTTAGTTCAGGGTAGCTATTATGGCTACACCTTC. Its translation: CVRSLVQGSYYGYTF.

This clone was seen a handful of times. V gene TRBV7-2 combines with J gene TRBJ2-5; TRBD2 matches at 9 bases. Trimming at V came to 1 base and at J to 9 bases, leaving 12 bases not matched to a gene. CDR3 length equals 16 residues. Germline V gene data show CDR1 as SGHTA and CDR2 as FQGNSA. CDR3 amino acids: CASSLVLSGGRESQYF. The CDR3 DNA is TGTGCCAGCAGCTTAGTATTAAGCGGGGGGCGGGAATCCCAGTACTTC. Combining the CDR3 with reference TRBV7-2 and TRBJ2-5 gives the whole variable domain GAGVSQSPSNKVTEKGKDVELRCDPISGHTALYWYRQSLGQGLEFLIYFQGNSAPDKSGLPSDRFSAERTGGSVSTLTIQRTQQEDSAVYLCASSLVLSGGRESQYFGPGTRLLVL.

The V and J genes are TRBV3-1 (or the pseudogene TRBV3-2) and TRBJ2-2; TRBD1 matches 7 bases. J lost 0 bases, V lost 0 bases, and 10 bases had no gene match. Germline CDR1 and CDR2: LGHDT and YNNKEL (reference sequence). The CDR3 has 19 amino acids. The DNA of the CDR3 is TGTGCCAGCAGCCAAGAAGGGGGCTTCATGGGCCCGAACACCGGGGAGCTGTTTTTT. Translated, it gives CASSQEGGFMGPNTGELFF.

The rearrangement joins TRBV4-2 to TRBJ1-1, with TRBD1 matching 7 bases. With 4 bases clipped from V and 1 base from J, the junction kept 6 bases outside the gene matches. CDR3 length: 15 residues. Germline CDR1 LGHNA, CDR2 YNFKEQ. Here the CDR3 DNA reads TGTGCCAGCAGCCGGCTTGGACAGGCGAACACTGAAGCTTTCTTT. Its translation is CASSRLGQANTEAFF.

This clone has a single count. The rearrangement links TRBV3-1 (or the pseudogene TRBV3-2) to TRBJ2-7, with D possibly TRBD1 on 6 matching bases. The CDR3 has 13 amino acids. Germline V gives CDR1 LGHDT, CDR2 YNNKEL (reference sequence). Trimming pared 4 bases from V and 0 bases from J, leaving 7 bases between. The CDR3 protein is CASSRDISYEQYF. For the CDR3, the DNA is TGTGCCAGCAGCCGGGACATCTCCTACGAGCAGTACTTC.

This clone was detected only once. DNA of the CDR3: TGTGCCAGCAGTCTAGAGGGACTCTACGAGCAGTACTTC. This translates into CASSLEGLYEQYF. The chain joins TRBV6-5 to TRBJ2-7; the D gene is possibly TRBD2 (6 bases). Germline CDR1 and CDR2: MNHEY and SVGAGI. The CDR3 spans 13 residues. V shed 5 bases and J shed 3 bases, with 11 bases lying between them.

J is TRBJ2-7 and V is TRBV30; 8 positions match TRBD1. The CDR3 totals 14 residues. Per germline, CDR1 GTSNPN and CDR2 SVGIG (reference sequence). The V and J ends lost 3 bases and 3 bases, in that order; junction bases with no gene match: 7. The CDR3, as DNA: TGTGCCTGGAGCCCCTTCACAGGGGGCTACGAGCAGTACTTC. Residues: CAWSPFTGGYEQYF.

J is TRBJ1-1 and V is TRBV28, with D possibly being TRBD1 (5 bases). The CDR3 length is 15 residues. V gave up 8 bases and J gave up 2 bases, with 18 bases separating them. In germline, CDR1 is MDHEN, CDR2 SYDVKM. The CDR3 nucleotides read TGTGCCAGCCGGGGCAGGGACTTCGTCAACACTGAAGCTTTCTTT. This codes for CASRGRDFVNTEAFF.

The sample holds a few counts of this clone. V is TRBV6-2 or TRBV6-3 and J is TRBJ1-4; D gene ambiguous. Germline CDR1 MNHEY, CDR2 SVGEGT. The CDR3 runs to 13 residues. V dropped 6 bases and J dropped 5 bases, with 10 bases sitting between them. CDR3 in DNA: TGTGCCAGCAGCAGAAATGAGAATGAAAAACTGTTTTTT. Translation gives CASSRNENEKLFF.

This clone came up a few times. This chain connects TRBV12-2 to TRBJ2-5; TRBD2, the table's D call, was not compared with the DNA. TRBV12-2 is listed as a pseudogene. The CDR3 consists of 16 residues. The CDR3 is CASRLSERGRKETQYF. In DNA, the CDR3 is TGTGCAAGTCGCTTATCAGAGCGGGGGAGAAAAGAGACCCAGTACTTC.

This chain joins TRBV7-2 and TRBJ2-7, with 8 bases aligning to TRBD1. CDR3 length: 14 amino acids. Germline V lookup: CDR1 SGHTA, CDR2 FQGNSA. V gave up 5 bases and J gave up 4 bases; unmatched junction bases: 7. In DNA, the CDR3 is TGTGCCAGCAGCCCCATGGACAGGGTTTACGAGCAGTACTTC. Its translation is CASSPMDRVYEQYF.

Notes on this clone: A read error may explain this, as a much larger clone is one base away. V and J are TRBV7-3 and TRBJ2-1; D is ambiguous. The CDR3 totals 15 residues. Trimming removed 2 bases at V and 0 bases at J, with 8 bases between. Per germline, CDR1 SGHTA and CDR2 FQGTGA. CDR3 nucleotides: TGTGCCAGCAGCTTATCCCGGAGCTCCTACAATGAGCAGTTCTTC. Encoded protein: CASSLSRSSYNEQFF. Combining the CDR3 with reference TRBV7-3 and TRBJ2-1 gives the whole variable domain GAGVSQTPSNKVTEKGKYVELRCDPISGHTALYWYRQSLGQGPEFLIYFQGTGAADDSGLPNDRFFAVRPEGSVSTLKIQRTERGDSAVYLCASSLSRSSYNEQFFGPGTRLTVL.

The rearrangement uses TRBV5-1 and TRBJ1-1; D might be TRBD1 (6 bases). This CDR3 spans 14 amino acids. CDR1 and CDR2 from the germline V gene are SGHRS and YFSETQ. The germline V and J ends were trimmed by 4 bases and 7 bases, with 17 bases remaining between them. This CDR3 is CASSQPGGGREAFF. The CDR3 region has the DNA TGCGCCAGCAGCCAACCGGGAGGGGGGCGTGAAGCTTTCTTT.

This clone was recorded at least ten times. V gene TRBV2 combines with J gene TRBJ1-6; a possible D gene is TRBD1 (5 bases). V dropped 1 base and J dropped 9 bases, with 13 bases sitting between them. Germline values: CDR1 SNHLY, CDR2 FYNNEI. This CDR3 is 15 amino acids long. The CDR3 DNA reads as TGTGCCAGCAGTGAAGGCGGAGGGGTCGGTTCACCCCTCCACTTT. Amino acid sequence: CASSEGGGVGSPLHF.

This clone was found a few times. The V gene is TRBV27, the J gene TRBJ2-3, with 7 bases matching TRBD1. This CDR3 is built from 17 residues. Unmatched junction bases numbered 17, after V lost 5 bases and J lost 6 bases. Germline assignment: CDR1 MNHEY and CDR2 SMNVEV (reference sequence). The CDR3 region is CASSTTSTGLGRDTQYF. CDR3 DNA sequence: TGTGCCAGCAGTACCACATCGACAGGGTTAGGTCGGGATACGCAGTATTTT.

CDR3 residues: CASSEIGAGYGYTF. Here the CDR3 DNA reads TGTGCCAGCAGTGAAATTGGGGCAGGCTATGGCTACACCTTC. This sequence joins TRBV6-1 and TRBJ1-2, with D possibly TRBD1 on 5 matching bases. V was trimmed by 2 bases and J by 4 bases, leaving 11 bases between them. The CDR3 spans 14 residues. The germline gives CDR1 MNHNS, CDR2 SASEGT.

This rearrangement joins TRBV11-2 to TRBJ2-5; 14 bases agree with TRBD2. The CDR3 has 16 residues. Trimming cost V 5 bases and J 5 bases; bases outside gene matches: 7. Germline CDR1 and CDR2: SGHAT and FQNNGV. CDR3 region: CASSLGTSGSKETQYF. As DNA, the CDR3 is TGTGCCAGCAGCCTCGGGACTAGCGGGAGCAAGGAGACCCAGTACTTC.